This T cell receptor beta chain was found in a study of shared clonotypes between healthy human individuals. A word on this clone: Its antigen remains unknown.

The length of the CDR3 is 14 residues. With 3 bases removed from V and 4 bases from J, the gap between germline ends came to 12 bases. CDR1 is SNHLY and CDR2 is FYNNEI in the germline V gene. Here immunoSEQ multiplex PCR was the method, and the copy in TCRdb shows in-frame clones only, minus some. The sample records roughly 1.5 million clones, 98% being singletons. Healthy HIV-negative adults with no recent acute infections or vaccinations were recruited as donors. Study-wide findings and caveats: The sole specimen, blood, was sampled, and tissue repertoires likely differ. The donor pool, a small one, limited the genetic and exposure-history diversity represented. Generation of non-shared clonotypes was less probable than generation of clonotypes shared by all four donors.

Sequencing was performed on naive CD4+ T cells sorted from blood. Noted subset: CD45RA+ positively selected. This chain joins TRBV2 and TRBJ2-5; D not resolved. The sequence was collected from a man younger than 40 in good health. The CDR3: CASSENNPRETQYF. CDR3 DNA sequence: TGTGCCAGCAGTGAGAACAACCCTCGAGAGACCCAGTACTTC.